Each of the 8 T cell receptor beta chains below was sequenced from the same sample in a study of CD8+CD57+ T cells in acquired aplastic anemia (dated by TCRdb to the late 2010s). The sequencer listed for this sample is Illumina HiSeq 2000. Genomic DNA served as template for TCR beta VDJ combination and CDR3 sequence profiling. TCRdb trimmed public reads at Q25 via fastp, called clones via MiXCR and kept in-frame beta chains. Each entry merges the rows of one CDR3 protein and shows their most common DNA and genes. Within this sample are some 200,000 distinct CDR3 sequences, with over 60% of them counted one time only. Together, the top ten hold over 25% of the sample. The specimen sequenced was sorted CD4+, CD8+, or CD8+CD57+ T cells (not recorded which) from PBMCs. These receptors originate from a human donor in good health.

This chain uses TRBV11-3 with TRBJ1-5; D remains ambiguous. Per the germline V gene, CDR1 is SGHNT and CDR2 is YENEEA. The CDR3 extends over 13 amino acids. V was shortened by 0 bases and J by 9 bases, with 9 bases between the two germline ends. This chain's CDR3 is CASSLESSAPQHF. In nucleotides, the CDR3 is TGTGCCAGCAGCTTAGAGTCCTCGGCGCCCCAGCATTTT.

CDR3 coding DNA: TGTGCCATCAGTGAGAATGGAGGGGCAGCTCGTGGCTACACCTTC. It yields the protein CAISENGGAARGYTF. The gene calls are TRBV10-3 and TRBJ1-2; D is perhaps TRBD1 (5 bases). This CDR3 has 15 amino acids. With 2 bases removed from V and 7 bases from J, the gap between germline ends came to 17 bases. The germline V gene has CDR1 ENHRY and CDR2 SYGVKD.

The chain has TRBV20-1 and TRBJ1-2; D call uncertain. CDR3 length equals 14 residues. From germline, CDR1 is DFQATT and CDR2 SNEGSKA (reference sequence). Trimming stripped 5 bases from V and 5 bases from J, with 18 bases between. The CDR3 loop reads CSARLSFGPYGYTF. Written as DNA, the CDR3 is TGCAGTGCTCGACTTTCATTTGGGCCTTATGGCTACACCTTC.

This rearrangement joins TRBV27 to TRBJ2-7; no clear D gene. CDR1 is MNHEY and CDR2 is SMNVEV in the germline V gene (reference sequence). V was clipped by 8 bases and J by 3 bases, with 14 bases between them. This CDR3 has 13 amino acids. CDR3 nucleotide sequence: TGTGCCAGCGGATACTCGGAAAACTACGAGCAGTACTTC. This encodes CASGYSENYEQYF.

This chain joins TRBV11-3 and TRBJ2-7; a weak D match, TRBD1 (6 bases). The CDR3 loop spans 15 amino acids. V dropped 1 base and J dropped 5 bases, with 15 bases sitting between them. In germline, CDR1 is SGHNT, CDR2 YENEEA. CDR3 sequence reads: CASSLGQGGFDEQYF. CDR3 DNA sequence: TGTGCCAGCAGCTTAGGGCAAGGGGGATTTGACGAGCAGTACTTC. The whole variable domain, filled in from reference TRBV11-3 and TRBJ2-7, reads EAGVVQSPRYKIIEKKQPVAFWCNPISGHNTLYWYLQNLGQGPELLIRYENEEAVDDSQLPKDRFSAERLKGVDSTLKIQPAELGDSAVYLCASSLGQGGFDEQYFGPGTRLTVT.

The chain uses TRBV6-2 or TRBV6-3 and TRBJ2-7; D is ambiguous. The CDR3 contains 13 residues. Trimming left V 6 bases short and J 2 bases short, with 11 bases between. Germline V gene lookup returns CDR1 MNHEY and CDR2 SVGEGT. The CDR3 is CASSEITAYEQYF. The CDR3 nucleotides are TGTGCCAGCAGCGAGATTACCGCCTACGAGCAGTACTTC.

This chain uses TRBV5-1 with TRBJ1-1, with 9 bases that match TRBD1. Germline-derived CDR1 and CDR2 are SGHRS and YFSETQ. The V and J ends lost 4 bases and 3 bases, in that order; junction bases with no gene match: 7. The CDR3 extends over 15 amino acids. The CDR3 DNA sequence: TGCGCCAGCAGCCTGCAGGGACAGGGTCACACTGAAGCTTTCTTT. It encodes CASSLQGQGHTEAFF.

The chain has TRBV25-1 and TRBJ2-3; the D gene is possibly TRBD1 (5 bases). Trimming took 4 bases from V and 4 from J, leaving 9 bases between them. This CDR3 region has 13 residues. Per germline, CDR1 MGHDK and CDR2 SYGVNS. In nucleotides, the CDR3 is TGTGCCAGCAGTGTGGGGCGGTCAGATACGCAGTATTTT. It yields the protein CASSVGRSDTQYF. Supplemented by reference TRBV25-1 and TRBJ2-3, the full variable domain reads EADIYQTPRYLVIGTGKKITLECSQTMGHDKMYWYQQDPGMELHLIHYSYGVNSTEKGDLSSESTVSRIRTEHFPLTLESARPSHTSQYLCASSVGRSDTQYFGPGTRLTVL.